This is a list of T cell receptor beta chains from one sample in a study of cytomegalovirus exposure and HLA in healthy donors. The protocol was immunoSEQ multiplex PCR, while the TCRdb copy is restricted to in-frame clones and leaves out a portion. The sample has 170,000 or so clones, 80% seen once. Sequencing input: PBMCs. The source of these receptors is a man aged 40-49 years in good health and CMV-seronegative. The CDR3 runs from the conserved cysteine through the conserved F or W.

v_call	j_call	cdr3_aa
TRBV18	TRBJ2-2	CASSRDRTNTGELFF
TRBV18	TRBJ1-5	CASSSTGGFSNQPQHF
TRBV5-6	TRBJ1-5	CASSLGGDQPQHF
TRBV5-3	TRBJ2-1	CASKDPSGTSGGHEQFF
TRBV7-2	TRBJ1-5	CASSLRRGQSNQPQHF
TRBV4-1	TRBJ1-2	CASSPTRAGSRPYGYTF
TRBV9	TRBJ2-6	CASSVPGKGRISGANVLTF
TRBV5-1	TRBJ2-2	CASRWDTNTGELFF
TRBV9	TRBJ2-5	CASSVGGGRETQYF
TRBV30	TRBJ2-7	CAWSAEGHPYYEQYF